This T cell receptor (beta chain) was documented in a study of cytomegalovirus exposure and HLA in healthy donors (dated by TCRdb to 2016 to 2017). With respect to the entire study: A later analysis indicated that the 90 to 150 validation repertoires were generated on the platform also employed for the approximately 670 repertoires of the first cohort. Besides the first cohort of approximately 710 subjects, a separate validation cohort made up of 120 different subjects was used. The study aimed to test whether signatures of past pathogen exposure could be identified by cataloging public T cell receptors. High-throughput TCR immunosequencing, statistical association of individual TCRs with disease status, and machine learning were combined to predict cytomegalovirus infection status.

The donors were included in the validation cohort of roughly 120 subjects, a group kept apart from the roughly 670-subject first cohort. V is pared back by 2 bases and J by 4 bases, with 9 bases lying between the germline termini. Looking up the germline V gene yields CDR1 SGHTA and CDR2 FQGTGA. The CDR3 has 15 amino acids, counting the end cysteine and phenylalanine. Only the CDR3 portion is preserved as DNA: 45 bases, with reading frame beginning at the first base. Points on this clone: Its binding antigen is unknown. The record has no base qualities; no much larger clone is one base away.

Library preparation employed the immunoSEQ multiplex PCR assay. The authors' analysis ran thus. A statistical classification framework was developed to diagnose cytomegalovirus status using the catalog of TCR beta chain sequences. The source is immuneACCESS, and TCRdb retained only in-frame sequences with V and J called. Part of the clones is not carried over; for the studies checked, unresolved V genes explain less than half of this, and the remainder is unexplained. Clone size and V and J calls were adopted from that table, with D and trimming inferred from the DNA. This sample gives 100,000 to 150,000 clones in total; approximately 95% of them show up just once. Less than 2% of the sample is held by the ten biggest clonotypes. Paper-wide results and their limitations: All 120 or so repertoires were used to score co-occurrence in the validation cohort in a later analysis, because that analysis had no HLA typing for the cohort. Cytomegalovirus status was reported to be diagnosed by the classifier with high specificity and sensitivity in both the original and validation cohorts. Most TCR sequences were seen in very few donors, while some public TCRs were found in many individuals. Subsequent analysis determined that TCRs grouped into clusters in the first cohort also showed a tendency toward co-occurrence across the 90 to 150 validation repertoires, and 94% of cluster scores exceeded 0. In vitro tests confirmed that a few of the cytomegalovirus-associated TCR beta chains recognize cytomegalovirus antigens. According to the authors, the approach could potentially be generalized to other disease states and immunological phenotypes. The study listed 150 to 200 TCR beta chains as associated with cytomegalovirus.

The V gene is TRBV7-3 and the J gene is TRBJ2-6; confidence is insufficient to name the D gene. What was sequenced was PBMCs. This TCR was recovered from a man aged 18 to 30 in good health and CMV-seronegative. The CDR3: CASSLGVGGANVLTF. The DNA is TGTGCCAGCAGCTTAGGAGTTGGAGGGGCCAACGTCCTGACTTTC.